This is a list of T cell receptor beta chains from one sample in a study of somatic mutations in cytotoxic T cells in rheumatoid arthritis. Method: immunoSEQ multiplex PCR; TCRdb's copy keeps in-frame clones and lacks some. In the table there are 8,500 to 10,000 clones, about three quarters of which are singletons. Sequences were obtained from CD8+ T cells sorted from blood. The receptors shown here come from an adult with rheumatoid arthritis. CDR3s include the opening cysteine and the closing phenylalanine or tryptophan. The D gene is left open where the match is weak. Not all rows give a size; the values are once, few, many and, for expanded clones, a class.

TRBD1,TRBV19,TRBJ2-1,NA,TGTGCCAGTAGTATAATCCGGGACAGGGTCAATGAGCAGTTCTTC,CASSIIRDRVNEQFF
NA,TRBV4-1,TRBJ2-7,NA,TGCGCCAGCAGCTCCGCTCCGGGAGCTTACTACGAGCAGTACTTC,CASSSAPGAYYEQYF
TRBD2,TRBV7-9,TRBJ2-7,NA,TGTGCCAGCAGCTCCCCTAGCCGGGCGGGAGGAACCTACGAGCAGTACTTC,CASSSPSRAGGTYEQYF
NA,TRBV11-2,TRBJ2-1,NA,TGTGCCAGCAGGGACATGGGGGATCCCAGATCCTACAATGAGCAGTTCTTC,CASRDMGDPRSYNEQFF
TRBD1,TRBV7-9,TRBJ2-7,NA,TGTGCCAGCAGCTCCGGGACAGTAGCCTACGAGCAGTACTTC,CASSSGTVAYEQYF
NA,TRBV10-1,TRBJ2-3,NA,TGCGCCAGCAGAGGTCCAGCTAGCACAGATACGCAGTATTTT,CASRGPASTDTQYF
NA,TRBV5-5,TRBJ2-2,NA,TGTGCCAGCAGCTTCCTCAGCGGTCCTACGGGGACCGGGGAGCTGTTTTTT,CASSFLSGPTGTGELFF
NA,TRBV10-1,TRBJ2-7,NA,TGCGCCAGCAGTGATGGACCAGTTCTGGACGAGCAGTACTTC,CASSDGPVLDEQYF
NA,TRBV19,TRBJ1-1,NA,TGTGCCAGTAGCGCAGGGGTTTTCACTGAAGCTTTCTTT,CASSAGVFTEAFF
NA,TRBV10-2,TRBJ2-7,once,TGCGCCAGCAGCCGAGCGGGACAGTCAACCTACGAGCAGTACTTC,CASSRAGQSTYEQYF
TRBD1,TRBV9,TRBJ2-1,few,TGTGCCAGCAGCGTATATATGGGGACAGGGCTGGATGAGCAGTTCTTC,CASSVYMGTGLDEQFF
NA,TRBV5-5,TRBJ2-7,NA,TGTGCCAGCAGCTCGAAGAACTTTGGCGACGAGCAGTACTTC,CASSSKNFGDEQYF
NA,TRBV10-3,TRBJ2-6,NA,TGTGCCATCAGTGCGAGGGACACCTCCTCTGGGGCCAACGTCCTGACTTTC,CAISARDTSSGANVLTF
TRBD1,TRBV19,TRBJ2-2,NA,TGTGCCAGTAGTATGGGACAGGGTCCCGGGGAGCTGTTTTTT,CASSMGQGPGELFF
NA,TRBV5-6,TRBJ2-2,NA,TGTGCCAGCAGCTTGGTGGTCTTACCGTTACCCGGGGAGCTGTTTTTT,CASSLVVLPLPGELFF
NA,TRBV7-8,TRBJ2-1,once,TGTGCCAGCAGCTTAGGATCGAAGGTTGGCACCTACAATGAGCAGTTCTTC,CASSLGSKVGTYNEQFF
NA,TRBV10-2,TRBJ1-5,NA,TGCGCCAGCAGTGAGTCAGGGAGCAATCAGCCCCAGCATTTT,CASSESGSNQPQHF
NA,TRBV5-6,TRBJ2-3,NA,TGTGCCAGCAGCTTGGCCCGTCGCTGGGGGGACACAGATACGCAGTATTTT,CASSLARRWGDTDTQYF
TRBD2,TRBV2,TRBJ2-1,NA,TGTGCCAGCCGACGGGGACTAGCGGGGGGTGGGGAGCAGTTCTTC,CASRRGLAGGGEQFF
TRBD2,TRBV27,TRBJ2-1,NA,TGTGCCAGCAGTTTAAGGCGGGAGGGCAATGAGCAGTTCTTC,CASSLRREGNEQFF
TRBD1,TRBV6-1,TRBJ2-5,NA,TGTGCCAGCAGACCCGGGACAGGGGGCCAAGAGACCCAGTACTTC,CASRPGTGGQETQYF
TRBD1,TRBV4-1,TRBJ2-3,NA,TGCGCCAGCAGCCAGGCAGGGGGCTTGGATACGCAGTATTTT,CASSQAGGLDTQYF
TRBD2,TRBV6-4,TRBJ2-1,NA,TGTGCCAGCAGGGAACTAGCGGGTACCTACAATGAGCAGTTCTTC,CASRELAGTYNEQFF
NA,TRBV28,TRBJ1-2,NA,TGTGCCAGCAGTTTAATCTTCGGGGCTGATGGCTACACCTTC,CASSLIFGADGYTF
NA,TRBV6-8,TRBJ1-1,NA,TGTGCCAGCAGTTCTCACCACCGACAGACGAACACTGAAGCTTTCTTT,CASSSHHRQTNTEAFF
NA,TRBV7-9,TRBJ2-5,NA,TGTGCCAGCAGCCCCATGACTGGGACTCAAGAGACCCAGTACTTC,CASSPMTGTQETQYF
NA,TRBV14,TRBJ2-7,few,TGTGCCAGCAGCCAAGAATCCAACTACGAGCAGTACTTC,CASSQESNYEQYF
TRBD2,TRBV5-6,TRBJ2-3,medium-sized,TGTGCCAGCAGCTCTAGCGGGTCATCAGTTCCGTATTTT,CASSSSGSSVPYF
TRBD2,TRBV5-1,TRBJ2-5,NA,TGCGCCAGCAGCTCGACTACTAGCGGGAGTAGCGAGACCCAGTACTTC,CASSSTTSGSSETQYF
NA,TRBV7-9,TRBJ2-3,NA,TGTGCCAGCAGCTTAGCTAGGGCAGGGAGGTCCACAGATACGCAGTATTTT,CASSLARAGRSTDTQYF
TRBD2,TRBV20-1,TRBJ2-1,medium-sized,TGCAGTGCAGCGGGAGGGTTGGTCTTC,CSAAGGLVF
TRBD2,TRBV7-9,TRBJ2-1,few,TGTGCCAGCAGCCTAGCGGGAGGCCACAATGAGCAGTTCTTC,CASSLAGGHNEQFF
TRBD1,TRBV19,TRBJ1-5,NA,TGTGCCAGTAGTATAAAGGGACAGATAAATCAGCCCCAGCATTTT,CASSIKGQINQPQHF
TRBD1,TRBV19,TRBJ1-2,few,TGTGCCAGTAGTGCCGGGACAGGTCCTAGCTACACCTTC,CASSAGTGPSYTF
TRBD1,TRBV27,TRBJ1-1,NA,TGTGCCAGCAGTTTATCACAGGGGGCGGCCACTGAAGCTTTCTTT,CASSLSQGAATEAFF
NA,TRBV2,TRBJ1-5,NA,TGTGCTAATGGGGGGGCAGATAGCAATCAGCCCCAGCATTTT,CANGGADSNQPQHF
NA,TRBV6-5,TRBJ2-3,NA,TGTGCCAGCAGTTCCAATGGGGGGTGGACAGATACGCAGTATTTT,CASSSNGGWTDTQYF
TRBD2,TRBV7-6,TRBJ2-3,NA,TGTGCCAGCAGCTTAGCGCTGAGCGGGAGGTTGGATACGCAGTATTTT,CASSLALSGRLDTQYF
NA,TRBV7-9,TRBJ2-1,NA,TGTGCCAGCAGCTTTTCCAGGAGCTCCTACAATGAGCAGTTCTTC,CASSFSRSSYNEQFF
NA,TRBV10-3,TRBJ2-3,NA,TGTGCCATCAGAGCCGTTAGGCTAGACGAAGGCTTCACTAGCACAGATACGCAGTATTTT,CAIRAVRLDEGFTSTDTQYF
NA,TRBV6-1,TRBJ2-2,NA,TGTGCCAGCGAAACTTCAGGGGACACCGGGGAGCTGTTTTTT,CASETSGDTGELFF
TRBD2,TRBV29-1,TRBJ2-7,NA,TGCAGCGTTGTGGGGACTAGCGGGAGGGCGGCCTACGAGCAGTACTTC,CSVVGTSGRAAYEQYF
NA,TRBV7-9,TRBJ2-5,NA,TGTGCCAGCAGCCCAGCCTTCCAAGAGACCCAGTACTTC,CASSPAFQETQYF
TRBD1,TRBV10-2,TRBJ2-5,NA,TGCGCCAGCAGTGAGACTCGACAGGGGGAGGGAGAGACCCAGTACTTC,CASSETRQGEGETQYF
NA,TRBV11-2,TRBJ2-5,NA,TGTGCCAGCAGCTTCCGAGAGACCCAGTACTTC,CASSFRETQYF
TRBD2,TRBV6-5,TRBJ2-7,NA,TGTGCCAGTAGCGGGGGGGCATACGAGCAGTACTTC,CASSGGAYEQYF
TRBD1,TRBV28,TRBJ2-7,NA,TGTGCCAGCAGTTGGGACAGGGGTTTCCACGAGCAGTACTTC,CASSWDRGFHEQYF
NA,TRBV15,TRBJ1-1,NA,TGTGCCACCAGCGGCGTCGACAAGCTGAACACTGAAGCTTTCTTT,CATSGVDKLNTEAFF
TRBD1,TRBV7-9,TRBJ2-4,NA,TGTGCCAGCAGCTTAAGACAGGGCATTCAGTACTTC,CASSLRQGIQYF
NA,TRBV27,TRBJ2-5,NA,TGTGCCAGCAAAGGACAAGAGACCCAGTACTTC,CASKGQETQYF
NA,TRBV6-5,TRBJ2-1,once,TGTGCCAGCAGTTACTCGTCTGTAATTGATGAGCAGTTCTTC,CASSYSSVIDEQFF
TRBD1,TRBV29-1,TRBJ1-1,NA,TGCAGCGTTCCCGGGATAGGGGGCGTTGGGAACACTGAAGCTTTCTTT,CSVPGIGGVGNTEAFF
NA,TRBV19,TRBJ2-7,NA,TGTGCCAGTAGTCAGCTTGACGGTTCCTACGAGCAGTACTTC,CASSQLDGSYEQYF
NA,TRBV19,TRBJ2-1,medium-sized,TGTGCCAGTAGTATCGGTGGGGTCCTTATCGGTTCCTACAATGAGCAGTTCTTC,CASSIGGVLIGSYNEQFF
NA,TRBV11-2,TRBJ2-3,NA,TGTGCCAGCAGCCCCCCCACAGATACGCAGTATTTT,CASSPPTDTQYF